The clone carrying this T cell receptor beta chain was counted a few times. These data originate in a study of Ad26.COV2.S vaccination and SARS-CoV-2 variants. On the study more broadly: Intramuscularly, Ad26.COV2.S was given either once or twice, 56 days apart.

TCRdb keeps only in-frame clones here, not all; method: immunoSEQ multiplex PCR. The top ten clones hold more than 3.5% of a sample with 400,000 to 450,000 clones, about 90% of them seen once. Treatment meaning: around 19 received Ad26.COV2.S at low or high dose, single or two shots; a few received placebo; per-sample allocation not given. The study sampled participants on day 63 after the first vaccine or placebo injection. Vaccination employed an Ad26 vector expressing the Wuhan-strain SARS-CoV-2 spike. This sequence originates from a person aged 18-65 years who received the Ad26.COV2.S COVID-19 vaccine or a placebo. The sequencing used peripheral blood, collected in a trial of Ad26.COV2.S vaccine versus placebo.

The CDR3: CASSSRRGGEQYF. CDR3 in DNA: TGTGCCAGCAGCTCCAGAAGGGGTGGCGAGCAGTACTTC. The rearrangement uses TRBV7-3 and TRBJ2-7; a weak D match, TRBD1 (5 bases). Trimming pared 4 bases from V and 6 bases from J, leaving 13 bases between. The CDR3 covers 13 residues. CDR1 SGHTA and CDR2 FQGTGA come from the germline V gene.